A selection of T cell receptor beta chains follows, all from one sample in a study of beta chain features in type 1 diabetes. Profiling relied on immunoSEQ multiplex PCR, and the TCRdb table lists in-frame clones only, not all of them. The sample has hundreds of thousands of clones, more than 12% seen once; the top ten hold roughly 0.04%. The sample was naive CD4+ T cells from blood. Source of these receptors: a man younger than 30 with type 1 diabetes. Both conserved end residues are part of each CDR3. A D gene is named only where the DNA matches it firmly. Some rows mark clone size as missing; the rest say once, few, many or name a class of expanded clone.

clone size	D gene	V gene	J gene	CDR3 protein	CDR3 DNA
few	NA	TRBV9	TRBJ1-6	CASSPSGNSPLHF	TGTGCCAGCAGCCCATCAGGGAATTCACCCCTCCACTTT
NA	TRBD1	TRBV18	TRBJ1-2	CASSPDRDGSGYTF	TGTGCCAGCTCACCCGACAGGGATGGGTCTGGCTACACCTTC
few	NA	TRBV23-1	TRBJ1-2	CASSQSGRADRRGYGYTF	TGCGCCAGCAGTCAATCAGGTCGGGCAGACAGGAGAGGCTATGGCTACACCTTC
few	NA	TRBV21-1	TRBJ2-5	CASSKGGRQGGETQYF	TGTGCCAGCAGCAAAGGCGGTCGGCAGGGGGGAGAGACCCAGTACTTC
few	NA	TRBV7-3	TRBJ2-4	CASSSAGGQDNIQYF	TGTGCCAGCAGCTCTGCTGGGGGGCAAGATAACATTCAGTACTTC
NA	NA	TRBV7-2	TRBJ1-2	CASSSFRTRDGYGYTF	TGTGCCAGCAGCTCATTTCGAACCCGGGACGGCTATGGCTACACCTTC
few	NA	TRBV28	TRBJ2-7	CASSTMSAREQYF	TGTGCCAGTTCAACCATGTCGGCCAGGGAGCAGTACTTC
NA	NA	TRBV10-2	TRBJ1-5	CASSEPQGLNQPQHF	TGCGCCAGCAGTGAGCCCCAGGGATTGAATCAGCCCCAGCATTTT
few	NA	TRBV7-2	TRBJ2-7	CASSSRQGGEQYF	TGTGCCAGCAGCTCACGACAGGGAGGGGAGCAGTACTTC
NA	NA	TRBV20-1	TRBJ1-2	CSARVSYGYTF	TGCAGTGCTAGAGTCAGCTATGGCTACACCTTC
few	TRBD2	TRBV30	TRBJ2-1	CAWSVLQAGGAYNEQFF	TGTGCCTGGAGTGTACTCCAAGCGGGAGGGGCCTACAATGAGCAGTTCTTC
few	TRBD1	TRBV15	TRBJ2-7	CATSRDRGLDEQYF	TGTGCCACCAGCAGAGACAGGGGGCTGGACGAGCAGTACTTC
NA	NA	TRBV7-9	TRBJ1-3	CASSLNLRPSGNTIYF	TGTGCCAGCAGCTTGAACCTAAGGCCCTCTGGAAACACCATATATTTT
few	TRBD2	TRBV5-1	TRBJ2-2	CASTIPGLGTTGELFF	TGCGCCAGCACCATACCGGGACTAGGGACCACCGGGGAGCTGTTTTTT
NA	NA	TRBV29-1	TRBJ1-2	CSVQQGPANYGYTF	TGCAGCGTACAACAGGGCCCAGCTAACTATGGCTACACCTTC
few	TRBD2	TRBV6-6	TRBJ2-7	CASSQLGGSYEQYF	TGTGCCAGCAGTCAACTGGGGGGGTCCTACGAGCAGTACTTC
few	TRBD1	TRBV19	TRBJ1-5	CASSWRARGDQPQHF	TGTGCCAGTAGTTGGCGTGCCAGGGGGGATCAGCCCCAGCATTTT
NA	NA	TRBV5-4	TRBJ1-5	CASSLAGMNQPQHF	TGTGCCAGCAGCTTGGCAGGGATGAATCAGCCCCAGCATTTT
NA	TRBD2	TRBV9	TRBJ2-7	CASSVDPSGIYEQYF	TGTGCCAGCAGCGTAGATCCTAGCGGGATCTACGAGCAGTACTTC
NA	NA	TRBV5-4	TRBJ2-1	CASTSRLSYNEQFF	TGTGCCAGCACCTCCAGGCTTTCCTACAATGAGCAGTTCTTC
few	NA	TRBV14	TRBJ2-7	CASSASSYEQYF	TGTGCCAGCAGCGCTAGCTCCTACGAGCAGTACTTC
NA	TRBD1	TRBV29-1	TRBJ2-5	CITTGRGETQYF	TGCATAACGACAGGGCGAGGGGAGACCCAGTACTTC
NA	NA	TRBV11-2	TRBJ1-6	CASSSRGPVGSPLHF	TGTGCCAGCAGCTCCAGGGGCCCGGTGGGATCACCCCTCCACTTT
few	NA	TRBV7-9	TRBJ2-3	CASSSRGIVADTQYF	TGTGCCAGCAGCTCAAGAGGGATTGTTGCAGATACGCAGTATTTT
NA	TRBD2	TRBV5-4	TRBJ2-3	CASSLGGAGVRTDTQYF	TGTGCCAGCAGCTTGGGCGGAGCGGGGGTGAGGACAGATACGCAGTATTTT
NA	NA	TRBV25-1	TRBJ1-4	CASSILGAATNEKLFF	TGTGCCAGCAGTATCTTGGGGGCGGCAACTAATGAAAAACTGTTTTTT
few	NA	TRBV9	TRBJ2-2	CASSPRGGGSVSGELFF	TGTGCCAGCAGCCCCAGAGGTGGGGGATCCGTCAGCGGGGAGCTGTTTTTT
once	NA	TRBV30	TRBJ2-2	CAWSVAGTGELFF	TGTGCCTGGAGTGTAGCAGGGACCGGGGAGCTGTTTTTT
NA	NA	TRBV18	TRBJ2-7	CASSPQGGQSSYEQYF	TGTGCCAGCTCACCACAGGGGGGGCAGAGCTCCTACGAGCAGTACTTC
few	NA	TRBV9	TRBJ2-1	CASSLRDGVYNEQFF	TGTGCCAGCAGCTTAAGGGACGGAGTATACAATGAGCAGTTCTTC
few	NA	TRBV7-9	TRBJ1-2	CASSWGQSLNYGYTF	TGTGCCAGCAGCTGGGGACAAAGCCTTAACTATGGCTACACCTTC
few	NA	TRBV5-4	TRBJ2-5	CASSLGGGYQETQYF	TGTGCCAGCAGCTTGGGAGGGGGGTACCAAGAGACCCAGTACTTC
few	TRBD2	TRBV28	TRBJ2-1	CASSFELAGGPDEQFF	TGTGCCAGCAGTTTTGAACTAGCGGGGGGGCCTGATGAGCAGTTCTTC
NA	TRBD2	TRBV7-7	TRBJ2-1	CASSAVGRGANEQFF	TGTGCTAGCAGCGCCGTGGGGCGGGGGGCCAATGAGCAGTTCTTC
few	NA	TRBV4-1	TRBJ2-5	CASSQGTRETQYF	TGCGCCAGCAGCCAAGGGACCAGAGAGACCCAGTACTTC
few	NA	TRBV18	TRBJ2-7	CASSSLSYEQYF	TGTGCCAGCTCGTCGCTCTCCTACGAGCAGTACTTC
NA	NA	TRBV9	TRBJ2-5	CASSVQTGGETQYF	TGTGCCAGCAGCGTACAGACAGGTGGGGAGACCCAGTACTTC
few	NA	TRBV5-6	TRBJ2-1	CASSLGRRAYNEQFF	TGTGCCAGCAGCTTGGGTAGGCGAGCCTACAATGAGCAGTTCTTC
few	TRBD1	TRBV29-1	TRBJ1-1	CSVGRDRDLAEAFF	TGCAGCGTTGGGAGGGACAGGGATTTGGCTGAAGCTTTCTTT
NA	NA	TRBV20-1	TRBJ1-2	CSASKGGGYTF	TGCAGTGCTAGTAAGGGAGGTGGCTACACCTTC
NA	NA	TRBV28	TRBJ1-2	CASCLAIDGYTF	TGTGCCAGCTGTCTAGCCATTGATGGCTACACCTTC
few	TRBD1	TRBV18	TRBJ1-1	CASSPQDRVSEAFF	TGTGCCAGCTCGCCTCAGGACAGGGTCAGTGAAGCTTTCTTT
few	NA	TRBV15	TRBJ2-5	CATSRDRRAGNLQETQYF	TGTGCCACCAGCAGAGATCGGAGGGCAGGGAACCTTCAGGAGACCCAGTACTTC
few	NA	TRBV14	TRBJ2-7	CASSQVGYEQYF	TGTGCCAGCAGCCAAGTTGGGTACGAGCAGTACTTC
NA	TRBD1	TRBV29-1	TRBJ1-1	CSATGQGNTEAFF	TGCAGCGCCACAGGACAGGGGAACACTGAAGCTTTCTTT
NA	NA	TRBV27	TRBJ1-2	CASSLSGTGGYTF	TGTGCCAGCAGTTTATCGGGAACCGGTGGCTACACCTTC
NA	NA	TRBV5-1	TRBJ1-2	CASSLAGTRGYTF	TGCGCCAGCAGCTTGGCAGGAACTAGGGGCTACACCTTC
few	TRBD2	TRBV5-4	TRBJ2-1	CASSTGGKDEQFF	TGTGCCAGCAGCACGGGAGGCAAGGATGAGCAGTTCTTC